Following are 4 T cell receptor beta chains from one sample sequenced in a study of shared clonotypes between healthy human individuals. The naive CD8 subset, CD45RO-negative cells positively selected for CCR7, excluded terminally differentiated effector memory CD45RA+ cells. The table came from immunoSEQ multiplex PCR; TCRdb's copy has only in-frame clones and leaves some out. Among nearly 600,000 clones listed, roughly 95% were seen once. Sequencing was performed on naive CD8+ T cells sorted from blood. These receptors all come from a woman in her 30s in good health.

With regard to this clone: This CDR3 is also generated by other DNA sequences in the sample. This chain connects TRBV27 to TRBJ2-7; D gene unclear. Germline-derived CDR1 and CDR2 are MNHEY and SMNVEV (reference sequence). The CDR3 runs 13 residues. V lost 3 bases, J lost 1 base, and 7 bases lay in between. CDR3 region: CASSFAASYEQYF. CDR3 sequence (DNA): TGTGCCAGCAGTTTTGCAGCGTCCTACGAGCAGTACTTC.

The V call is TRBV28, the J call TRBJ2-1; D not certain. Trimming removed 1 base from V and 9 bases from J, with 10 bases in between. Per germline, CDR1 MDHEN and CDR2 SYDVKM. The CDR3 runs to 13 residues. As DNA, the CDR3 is TGTGCCAGCAGTTTATCTGGTAGTAGTGAGCAGTTCTTC. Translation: CASSLSGSSEQFF. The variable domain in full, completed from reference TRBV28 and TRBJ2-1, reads DVKVTQSSRYLVKRTGEKVFLECVQDMDHENMFWYRQDPGLGLRLIYFSYDVKMKEKGDIPEGYSVSREKKERFSLILESASTNQTSMYLCASSLSGSSEQFFGPGTRLTVL.

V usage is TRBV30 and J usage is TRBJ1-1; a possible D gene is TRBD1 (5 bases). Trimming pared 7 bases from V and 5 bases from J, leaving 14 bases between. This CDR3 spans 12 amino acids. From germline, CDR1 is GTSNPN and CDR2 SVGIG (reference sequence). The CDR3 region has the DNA TGTGCCTACGGGACTAGCAGGACTGAAGCTTTCTTT. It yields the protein CAYGTSRTEAFF.

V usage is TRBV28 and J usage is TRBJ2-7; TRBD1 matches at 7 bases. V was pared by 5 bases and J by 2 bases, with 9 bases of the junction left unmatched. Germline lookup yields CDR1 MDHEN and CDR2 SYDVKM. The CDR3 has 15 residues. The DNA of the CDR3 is TGTGCCAGCAGTCCCGTGACAGGGCCGACCTACGAGCAGTACTTC. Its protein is CASSPVTGPTYEQYF.